Below, 31 T cell receptor beta chains from the same sample are listed, as sequenced in a study of OX40 agonist ivuxolimab in advanced cancers. This table comes from immunoSEQ multiplex PCR, and its TCRdb copy is limited to in-frame clones, with some not included. The sample holds about 120,000 clones, 75% to 90% seen once. The source was CD4+ or CD8+ T cells sorted from blood, collected in a trial of the OX40 agonist ivuxolimab. The receptor set was obtained from an adult with an advanced solid tumor such as melanoma, head and neck, liver or kidney cancer.

This clone was observed a single time. The rearrangement uses TRBV7-2 and TRBJ1-6, with a weak D call TRBD1 (5 bases). Trimming shortened V by 5 bases and J by 10 bases, and 12 bases separated the two germline ends. Germline V gene data show CDR1 as SGHTA and CDR2 as FQGNSA. This CDR3 is built from 13 residues. The CDR3 DNA reads TGTGCCAGCAGCCCCGGGGCCAGATCACCCCTCCACTTT. Its protein is CASSPGARSPLHF.

The chain uses TRBV28 and TRBJ1-6; D is perhaps TRBD1 (5 bases). V was pared by 2 bases and J by 6 bases, with 14 bases between. Germline CDR1 is MDHEN and CDR2 is SYDVKM. CDR3 length: 16 residues. The DNA for the CDR3 is TGTGCCAGCAGTTTACAGGGTGGTAGTTTTAATTCACCCCTCCACTTT. This translates into CASSLQGGSFNSPLHF.

The CDR3 DNA is TGTGCCAGTAGTATAATCGGAGGGGGACATCCTAGCACAGATACGCAGTATTTT. Protein sequence: CASSIIGGGHPSTDTQYF. This rearrangement joins TRBV19 to TRBJ2-3; D could derive from TRBD1 or TRBD2 (6 bases each). The V gene's germline CDR1 is LNHDA and CDR2 SQIVND (reference sequence). This CDR3 region has 18 residues. V lost 2 bases and J lost 0, with 18 bases in between. Full variable domain (missing parts from reference TRBV19 and TRBJ2-3): DGGITQSPKYLFRKEGQNVTLSCEQNLNHDAMYWYRQDPGQGLRLIYYSQIVNDFQKGDIAEGYSVSREKKESFPLTVTSAQKNPTAFYLCASSIIGGGHPSTDTQYFGPGTRLTVL.

V gene TRBV7-2 combines with J gene TRBJ2-7, with D unresolved. The CDR3 extends over 13 amino acids. The germline V and J ends were trimmed by 5 bases and 4 bases, with 12 bases remaining between them. From germline, CDR1 is SGHTA and CDR2 FQGNSA. The DNA for the CDR3 is TGTGCCAGCAGCACATCTTTGTATTACGAGCAGTACTTC. Translated: CASSTSLYYEQYF.

V and J are TRBV28 and TRBJ1-6, with D possibly TRBD1 on 5 matching bases. CDR3 length: 15 amino acids. Germline V gene data show CDR1 as MDHEN and CDR2 as SYDVKM. Trimming removed 6 bases from V and 6 bases from J, with 15 bases in between. In DNA, the CDR3 is TGTGCCAGCAGAGGCGGGGCGGTTGGTAATTCACCCCTCCACTTT. Translation: CASRGGAVGNSPLHF.

The chain has TRBV5-1 and TRBJ1-3, with D possibly matching TRBD1 (5 bases). The ends were cut back, 0 bases at V and 8 bases at J, with 12 bases in the middle. The CDR3 sequence is 14 residues long. The germline CDR1 and CDR2 sequences are SGHRS and YFSETQ. The CDR3 DNA reads as TGCGCCAGCAGCTTGGATTACAGGCCGGACACCATATATTTT. Translating it yields CASSLDYRPDTIYF.

The rearrangement uses TRBV28 and TRBJ1-1, with D maybe TRBD1 (5 bases). This CDR3 contains 14 residues. V was pared by 0 bases and J by 4 bases, with 9 bases between. CDR1 MDHEN and CDR2 SYDVKM come from the germline V gene. The CDR3 DNA follows: TGTGCCAGCAGTTTATGGGGGGGGAGCACTGAAGCTTTCTTT. This translates into CASSLWGGSTEAFF.

The chain is built from TRBV28 and TRBJ2-3; D is unresolved. The CDR3 sequence is 13 residues long. Trimming shortened V by 4 bases and J by 6 bases, and 11 bases separated the two germline ends. CDR1 and CDR2 (germline): MDHEN, SYDVKM. The CDR3 coding sequence is TGTGCCAGCAGTTCCGGAACCCCCGATACGCAGTATTTT. Translation: CASSSGTPDTQYF.

This chain uses TRBV9 with TRBJ1-2; TRBD1 agrees at 7 bases. This CDR3 comprises 15 residues. V lost 2 bases to trimming and J lost 4 bases; unmatched junction nucleotides: 8. Germline V gene lookup returns CDR1 SGDLS and CDR2 YYNGEE. The CDR3 loop is CASSVGGQFGYGYTF. In nucleotides, the CDR3 is TGTGCCAGCAGCGTCGGGGGACAGTTCGGCTATGGCTACACCTTC.

CDR3 in amino acids: CASSLEVPNIQYF. The CDR3 DNA is TGTGCCAGCAGCTTGGAGGTTCCAAACATTCAGTACTTC. The chain couples TRBV7-2 to TRBJ2-4; a possible D gene is TRBD2 (5 bases). V gave up 3 bases and J gave up 6 bases, with 9 bases separating them. The CDR3 is 13 amino acids. The germline CDR1 and CDR2 sequences are SGHTA and FQGNSA.

The rearrangement uses TRBV6-1 and TRBJ2-1; D may be TRBD2 (6 bases). V dropped 7 bases and J dropped 6 bases, with 13 bases sitting between them. In germline, CDR1 is MNHNS, CDR2 SASEGT. This CDR3 is built from 13 residues. CDR3 in amino acids: CASTHRDFNEQFF. The CDR3, as DNA: TGTGCCAGCACCCACCGGGACTTCAATGAGCAGTTCTTC.

This chain joins TRBV28 and TRBJ1-2; the match to TRBD1 covers 7 bases. Germline CDR1 MDHEN, CDR2 SYDVKM. This CDR3 spans 15 amino acids. V shed 4 bases, J shed 3 bases, and the junction held 8 bases outside the gene matches. The CDR3 coding sequence is TGTGCCAGCAGTTCGTTAGCGACAGGGTACTATGGCTACACCTTC. It translates to CASSSLATGYYGYTF.

CDR3 loop: CASSGQGSIYTEAFF. DNA for the CDR3: TGTGCCAGCAGCGGACAGGGCTCAATTTACACTGAAGCTTTCTTT. J is TRBJ1-1 and V is TRBV7-2, with 8 bases fitting TRBD1. The germline V gene has CDR1 SGHTA and CDR2 FQGNSA. CDR3 length: 15 amino acids. Trimming at V came to 5 bases and at J to 3 bases, leaving 8 bases not matched to a gene.

This chain links TRBV25-1 with TRBJ2-3; 8 bases fit TRBD1. Losses at the gene ends were 6 bases for V and 4 bases for J; bases not matched to a gene: 3. Germline V CDR1 and CDR2: MGHDK, SYGVNS. The CDR3 is 13 residues long. The DNA for the CDR3 is TGTGCCAGCAGGCAGGGGGCCGCAGATACGCAGTATTTT. Its translation is CASRQGAADTQYF.

The rearrangement joins TRBV7-2 to TRBJ1-6; unclear D gene. Trimming left V 5 bases short and J 6 bases short, with 17 bases between. CDR1 and CDR2 (germline): SGHTA, FQGNSA. The CDR3 consists of 16 residues. CDR3 sequence: CASSRNLKVTNSPLHF. The DNA of the CDR3 is TGTGCCAGCAGCCGTAACTTGAAGGTGACTAATTCACCCCTCCACTTT. Drawing the rest from reference TRBV7-2 and TRBJ1-6, the complete variable domain is GAGVSQSPSNKVTEKGKDVELRCDPISGHTALYWYRQSLGQGLEFLIYFQGNSAPDKSGLPSDRFSAERTGGSVSTLTIQRTQQEDSAVYLCASSRNLKVTNSPLHFGNGTRLTVT.

The rearrangement uses TRBV28 and TRBJ1-5; D remains unclear. The germline V and J ends were trimmed by 10 bases and 1 base, with 11 bases remaining between them. Germline V gives CDR1 MDHEN, CDR2 SYDVKM. CDR3 length equals 13 residues. The CDR3 bases are TGTGCCACACGACTAGGCAGCAATCAGCCCCAGCATTTT. This gives the protein CATRLGSNQPQHF.

About this clone itself: Different DNA sequences within this sample yield the same CDR3. The chain joins TRBV6-5 to TRBJ1-6; 12 bases match TRBD1. The CDR3 spans 15 residues. CDR1 is MNHEY, CDR2 SVGAGI, per germline. Trimming cost V 6 bases and J 10 bases; bases outside gene matches: 7. The CDR3 reads CASRGQGAVWSPLHF. CDR3 sequence (DNA): TGTGCCAGCAGGGGACAGGGGGCGGTTTGGTCACCCCTCCACTTT.

This rearrangement joins TRBV28 to TRBJ1-4; D gene ambiguous. The CDR3 contains 13 residues. CDR1 and CDR2 from the germline V gene are MDHEN and SYDVKM. Trimming took 11 bases from V and 4 from J, leaving 14 bases between them. The CDR3 bases are TGTGCCCTTAAATCTGTTGGTAATGAAAAACTGTTTTTT. Amino acid sequence: CALKSVGNEKLFF.

The V and J genes are TRBV7-9 and TRBJ2-7, with 7 nucleotides matching TRBD1. The germline V gene has CDR1 SEHNR and CDR2 FQNEAQ (reference sequence). Germline trimming cut 5 bases from V and 6 bases from J; bases unmatched to any gene: 4. The CDR3 loop spans 12 amino acids. CDR3 loop: CASSIQGTEQYF. CDR3 nucleotides: TGTGCCAGCAGCATACAGGGGACCGAGCAGTACTTC. Looking up the rest from reference TRBV7-9 and TRBJ2-7 gives the full variable domain: DTGVSQNPRHKITKRGQNVTFRCDPISEHNRLYWYRQTLGQGPEFLTYFQNEAQLEKSRLLSDRFSAERPKGSFSTLEIQRTEQGDSAMYLCASSIQGTEQYFGPGTRLTVT.

V is TRBV6-5 and J is TRBJ1-1; no firm D call. This CDR3 is 12 amino acids long. With 2 bases removed from V and 1 base from J, the gap between germline ends came to 2 bases. Germline V lookup: CDR1 MNHEY, CDR2 SVGAGI. Here the CDR3 reads CASSYRNTEAFF. CDR3 nucleotide sequence: TGTGCCAGCAGTTACAGGAACACTGAAGCTTTCTTT.

The chain carries TRBV9 and TRBJ2-5; 11 bases map to TRBD2. There are 16 residues in the CDR3. J gave up 4 bases and V 2 bases, and 7 bases lay outside the gene matches. CDR1 and CDR2 from the germline V gene are SGDLS and YYNGEE. CDR3 nucleotide sequence: TGTGCCAGCAGCGTGGGGACTAGCGGAGGAGGAGAGACCCAGTACTTC. Translating gives CASSVGTSGGGETQYF.

The chain recombines TRBV30 with TRBJ2-7; TRBD2 is a possible D gene (6 bases). This CDR3 is built from 13 residues. V shed 4 bases and J shed 0 bases, with 10 bases lying between them. Germline V CDR1 and CDR2: GTSNPN, SVGIG (reference sequence). Written as DNA, the CDR3 is TGTGCCTGGAATGTGGGGGGCTCCTACGAGCAGTACTTC. This sequence encodes CAWNVGGSYEQYF.

The rearrangement joins TRBV6-5 to TRBJ1-2; 9 nucleotides match TRBD1. Looked up from germline, CDR1 is MNHEY and CDR2 is SVGAGI. The CDR3 has 15 amino acids. Trimming at V came to 6 bases and at J to 5 bases, leaving 10 bases not matched to a gene. In DNA form, the CDR3 reads TGTGCCAGCAGAGATCCGGGACAGGGTGAATATGGCTACACCTTC. It is translated as CASRDPGQGEYGYTF.

J is TRBJ1-5 and V is TRBV18; D uncertain. In germline, CDR1 is KGHSH, CDR2 LQKENI. There are 15 residues in the CDR3. Trimming took off 2 bases at V and 5 bases at J, with 13 bases between the two ends. Written as DNA, the CDR3 is TGTGCCAGCTCACCAGATTCGGGCCGGGATCAGCCCCAGCATTTT. Protein sequence: CASSPDSGRDQPQHF.

CDR3 coding DNA: TGTGCCAGCAGACAGGACGCCGCCGGGCCCTACGAGCAGTACTTC. It encodes CASRQDAAGPYEQYF. This chain links TRBV7-8 with TRBJ2-7, with D possibly being TRBD1 (5 bases). From germline, CDR1 is SGHVS and CDR2 FQNEAQ. This CDR3 region has 15 residues. Trimming removed 6 bases at V and 2 bases at J, with 17 bases between.

The genes are TRBV5-6 and TRBJ2-1; D gene uncertain. This CDR3 has 15 amino acids. The V end was cut by 1 base, the J end by 1 base, with 9 bases between. In germline, CDR1 is SGHDT, CDR2 YYEEEE. The CDR3 DNA follows: TGTGCCAGCAGCTTGATCACGCTTTCCTACAATGAGCAGTTCTTC. Its translation: CASSLITLSYNEQFF.

The genes are TRBV5-1 and TRBJ2-2; no definite D call. The V end lost 4 bases, the J end lost 3 bases, and 7 bases lay between the germline ends. CDR1 and CDR2 from the germline V gene are SGHRS and YFSETQ. CDR3 length: 13 residues. The CDR3 region has the DNA TGCGCCAGCAGCCTTAGAGACACCGGGGAGCTGTTTTTT. Protein product: CASSLRDTGELFF.

The V call is TRBV19, the J call TRBJ2-2; D unresolved. The CDR3 runs 14 residues. Trimming pared 4 bases from V and 4 bases from J, leaving 10 bases between. Germline lookup yields CDR1 LNHDA and CDR2 SQIVND (reference sequence). The CDR3: CASSRTRATGELFF. The DNA for the CDR3 is TGTGCCAGTAGTAGGACCCGGGCCACCGGGGAGCTGTTTTTT.

The chain combines TRBV28 with TRBJ2-7, with D perhaps TRBD1 or TRBD2 (6 bases each). The CDR3 covers 15 residues. V was trimmed by 6 bases and J by 6 bases, leaving 21 bases between them. Germline CDR1 is MDHEN and CDR2 is SYDVKM. The CDR3: CASSEAGTHFGEQYF. The CDR3 DNA follows: TGTGCCAGCAGCGAGGCGGGGACACACTTCGGCGAGCAGTACTTC.

Notes on this clone: One end of the junction varies from germline; a read error may be responsible. Additional DNA sequences in this sample encode the identical CDR3. The CDR3 DNA reads as TGTGCCAGCTCGCCACAATTTACTAGCGGCGCCTACGAGCAGTACTTC. This codes for CASSPQFTSGAYEQYF. V gene TRBV18 combines with J gene TRBJ2-7; 8 bases agree with TRBD2. The CDR3 runs 16 residues. Germline V gives CDR1 KGHSH, CDR2 LQKENI.

The chain employs TRBV11-2 and TRBJ1-6, with a possible D match to TRBD1 (5 bases). Germline CDR1 reads SGHAT; CDR2 reads FQNNGV. V was trimmed by 4 bases and J by 5 bases, leaving 15 bases between them. The CDR3 contains 16 residues. In DNA form, the CDR3 reads TGTGCCAGCAGCTCCTTTGCCGGGACGAATAATTCACCCCTCCACTTT. Residues: CASSSFAGTNNSPLHF.